This is a list of T cell receptor beta chains from one sample in a study of blood T cell repertoires in COVID-19. The table came from immunoSEQ multiplex PCR; TCRdb's copy has only in-frame clones and leaves some out. The data show 65,000 to 90,000 clones, with roughly 78% seen just once and less than 11% held by the top ten. Sequencing was carried out using peripheral blood. These receptors all come from a man aged 60-69 years with acute or convalescent COVID-19. Each CDR3 is given with its conserved first and last residue. The D gene is left open where the match is weak. The size entry is marked missing in some rows and otherwise reads once, few, many or a size class.

clone size: -; D gene: -; V gene: TRBV15; J gene: TRBJ2-1; CDR3 DNA: TGTGCCACCAGCTCAAGGGAGGACAATGAGCGGTTCTTC; CDR3 protein: CATSSREDNERFF
clone size: -; D gene: TRBD1; V gene: TRBV28; J gene: TRBJ1-1; CDR3 DNA: TGTGCCAGCAGAAACCCCACTTCAGGGGGCACTGAAGCTTTCTTT; CDR3 protein: CASRNPTSGGTEAFF
clone size: -; D gene: TRBD2; V gene: TRBV7-2; J gene: TRBJ2-2; CDR3 DNA: TGTGCCAGCAGCTTGGGCGCCGGCGGGGGCACCGGGGAGCTGTTTTTT; CDR3 protein: CASSLGAGGGTGELFF
clone size: -; D gene: -; V gene: TRBV12-3/TRBV12-4; J gene: TRBJ1-1; CDR3 DNA: TGTGCCAGCAGTTTAACAGGTATGACTGAAGCTTTCTTT; CDR3 protein: CASSLTGMTEAFF
clone size: -; D gene: TRBD2; V gene: TRBV28; J gene: TRBJ2-1; CDR3 DNA: TGTGCCAGCAGTCCGCATAGCGGGAGGGACAATGAGCAGTTCTTC; CDR3 protein: CASSPHSGRDNEQFF
clone size: -; D gene: TRBD1; V gene: TRBV7-2; J gene: TRBJ1-6; CDR3 DNA: TGTGCCAGCAGCTACGACAGGGGCTCCTATAATTCACCCCTCCACTTT; CDR3 protein: CASSYDRGSYNSPLHF
clone size: -; D gene: TRBD1; V gene: TRBV14; J gene: TRBJ2-1; CDR3 DNA: TGTGCCAGCAGCCAGCGACAGGGGGCTACCTACAATGAGCAGTTCTTC; CDR3 protein: CASSQRQGATYNEQFF
clone size: -; D gene: -; V gene: TRBV5-1; J gene: TRBJ1-6; CDR3 DNA: TGCGCCAGCAGTGGCGGGCTTCTGCAAAGCCAAGGTTCCCTCCACTTT; CDR3 protein: CASSGGLLQSQGSLHF
clone size: -; D gene: TRBD2; V gene: TRBV28; J gene: TRBJ2-5; CDR3 DNA: TGTGCCACTCTAGCGGAGCCCCGACAAGAGACCCAGTACTTC; CDR3 protein: CATLAEPRQETQYF
clone size: -; D gene: TRBD2; V gene: TRBV7-3; J gene: TRBJ2-3; CDR3 DNA: TGTGCCAGCAGCCCCCTTTGGTCCCGGGGGACTAGCGGGGGTACGCAGTATTTT; CDR3 protein: CASSPLWSRGTSGGTQYF
clone size: -; D gene: TRBD2; V gene: TRBV6-5; J gene: TRBJ2-1; CDR3 DNA: TGTGCCAGCGGGGGACTAGCGGGAGTGGGCGAGCAGTTCTTC; CDR3 protein: CASGGLAGVGEQFF
clone size: once; D gene: -; V gene: TRBV7-8; J gene: TRBJ1-2; CDR3 DNA: TGTGCCAGCAGCTTAGACAGCTATGGCTACACCTTC; CDR3 protein: CASSLDSYGYTF
clone size: -; D gene: -; V gene: TRBV12-5; J gene: TRBJ1-2; CDR3 DNA: TGTGCTAGTGGTCTAGGGGTCCCTAGGGGCTACACCTTC; CDR3 protein: CASGLGVPRGYTF
clone size: -; D gene: TRBD2; V gene: TRBV5-6; J gene: TRBJ2-3; CDR3 DNA: TGTGCCAGCAGCTTAGGACTAGCGGATACAGATACGCAGTATTTT; CDR3 protein: CASSLGLADTDTQYF
clone size: -; D gene: TRBD1; V gene: TRBV6-1; J gene: TRBJ1-2; CDR3 DNA: TGTGCCAGCAGTGAGACAGGGGAACATGGCTACACCTTC; CDR3 protein: CASSETGEHGYTF
clone size: -; D gene: -; V gene: TRBV18; J gene: TRBJ1-6; CDR3 DNA: TGTGCCAGCTCACTACAGGTCTATAATTCACCCCTCCACTTT; CDR3 protein: CASSLQVYNSPLHF
clone size: few; D gene: TRBD1; V gene: TRBV19; J gene: TRBJ1-5; CDR3 DNA: TGTGCCAGTACCCAAACCGTGGACAGGGGAGGTCAGCCCCAGCATTTT; CDR3 protein: CASTQTVDRGGQPQHF
clone size: -; D gene: -; V gene: TRBV28; J gene: TRBJ1-5; CDR3 DNA: TGTGCCAGCAGTTTAATTAGGGGGGGGAGTCAGCCCCAGCATTTT; CDR3 protein: CASSLIRGGSQPQHF
clone size: -; D gene: -; V gene: TRBV6-2/TRBV6-3; J gene: TRBJ2-4; CDR3 DNA: TGTGCCAGCAGCCCCAATATGGGCGGGGGCACCGTGTTAGGTGGCATTCAGTACTTC; CDR3 protein: CASSPNMGGGTVLGGIQYF
clone size: -; D gene: TRBD1; V gene: TRBV28; J gene: TRBJ1-2; CDR3 DNA: TGTGCCAGCAGCAGACAGGGTACTGGCTACACCTTC; CDR3 protein: CASSRQGTGYTF
clone size: -; D gene: -; V gene: TRBV11-2; J gene: TRBJ2-1; CDR3 DNA: TGTGCCAGCAGCTTAGGTCCGAATGAGCAGTTCTTC; CDR3 protein: CASSLGPNEQFF
clone size: once; D gene: -; V gene: TRBV30; J gene: TRBJ1-5; CDR3 DNA: TGTGCCTGGAATGGACATCCGGGCAATCAGCCCCAGCATTTT; CDR3 protein: CAWNGHPGNQPQHF
clone size: -; D gene: TRBD1; V gene: TRBV7-2; J gene: TRBJ1-1; CDR3 DNA: TGTGCCAGCAGCTCCACCCCCGGGACAGGGGGTTACGGCCCTGAAGCTTTCTTT; CDR3 protein: CASSSTPGTGGYGPEAFF
clone size: -; D gene: -; V gene: TRBV3-1/TRBV3-2; J gene: TRBJ1-4; CDR3 DNA: TGTGCCAGCAACACAGGGAGCACTAATGAAAAACTGTTTTTT; CDR3 protein: CASNTGSTNEKLFF
clone size: -; D gene: -; V gene: TRBV6-5; J gene: TRBJ2-7; CDR3 DNA: TGTGCCAGCAGGGAGGGTGGGACTCGTCCCGAGCAGTACTTC; CDR3 protein: CASREGGTRPEQYF
clone size: many; D gene: -; V gene: TRBV19; J gene: TRBJ1-4; CDR3 DNA: TGTGCCAGTAGTACCGGCCAGGCAACTAATGAAAAACTGTTTTTT; CDR3 protein: CASSTGQATNEKLFF
clone size: few; D gene: TRBD1; V gene: TRBV6-6; J gene: TRBJ1-3; CDR3 DNA: TGTGCCAGCAGTGCATCGACAGGGTCTGGAAACACCATATATTTT; CDR3 protein: CASSASTGSGNTIYF
clone size: -; D gene: TRBD1; V gene: TRBV19; J gene: TRBJ2-1; CDR3 DNA: TGTGCCAGTAGTATAAGGGGACAGGGGGGGCGCGGCTACAATGAGCAGTTCTTC; CDR3 protein: CASSIRGQGGRGYNEQFF
clone size: -; D gene: -; V gene: TRBV7-2; J gene: TRBJ1-1; CDR3 DNA: TGTGCCAGCAGCTTAGGGACTCATAACACTGAAGCTTTCTTT; CDR3 protein: CASSLGTHNTEAFF
clone size: -; D gene: -; V gene: TRBV6-1; J gene: TRBJ2-5; CDR3 DNA: TGTGCCAGCAGTGAAGGTCCATCACAGGGTCAGACCCAGTACTTC; CDR3 protein: CASSEGPSQGQTQYF
clone size: -; D gene: -; V gene: TRBV7-2; J gene: TRBJ2-1; CDR3 DNA: TGTGCCAGCAGCTTATTGGGGGGGCGAGACAATGAGCAGTTCTTC; CDR3 protein: CASSLLGGRDNEQFF
clone size: -; D gene: -; V gene: TRBV27; J gene: TRBJ1-5; CDR3 DNA: TGTGCCAGCAGTTTATCGTTCGGCGGTCGGAAAGGGCCCCAGCATTTT; CDR3 protein: CASSLSFGGRKGPQHF
clone size: few; D gene: -; V gene: TRBV30; J gene: TRBJ1-1; CDR3 DNA: TGTGCCTTTACAGGACAGACGAACACTGAAGCTTTCTTT; CDR3 protein: CAFTGQTNTEAFF
clone size: few; D gene: -; V gene: TRBV6-4; J gene: TRBJ1-1; CDR3 DNA: TGTGCCAGCGGCAGAACAGGCAAAGCTTTCTTT; CDR3 protein: CASGRTGKAFF
clone size: -; D gene: TRBD2; V gene: TRBV5-5; J gene: TRBJ2-2; CDR3 DNA: TGTGCCAGCAGCTTGGGAGGACTAGCGGGAGGCAACACCGGGGAGCTGTTTTTT; CDR3 protein: CASSLGGLAGGNTGELFF
clone size: few; D gene: TRBD2; V gene: TRBV6-5; J gene: TRBJ2-5; CDR3 DNA: TGTGCCAGCAGTTACTCTAGCGGGGGAAATGGGGAGACCCAGTACTTC; CDR3 protein: CASSYSSGGNGETQYF
clone size: -; D gene: -; V gene: TRBV10-3; J gene: TRBJ1-5; CDR3 DNA: TGTGCCATCAGTTTTGGCAGGGAGGAACAGCCCCAGCATTTT; CDR3 protein: CAISFGREEQPQHF
clone size: -; D gene: -; V gene: TRBV12-3/TRBV12-4; J gene: TRBJ2-3; CDR3 DNA: TGTGCCAGCAGTTTTCGAGATACGCAGTATTTT; CDR3 protein: CASSFRDTQYF
clone size: once; D gene: -; V gene: TRBV3-1/TRBV3-2; J gene: TRBJ2-5; CDR3 DNA: TGTGCCAGCAGCCAATCGTCCCAGGGGTGGGAGACCCAGTACTTC; CDR3 protein: CASSQSSQGWETQYF
clone size: once; D gene: TRBD1; V gene: TRBV5-4; J gene: TRBJ1-5; CDR3 DNA: TGTGCCAGCAGCCCAGGGACAGGGGGGGATCAGCCCCAGCATTTT; CDR3 protein: CASSPGTGGDQPQHF
clone size: -; D gene: -; V gene: TRBV5-4; J gene: TRBJ2-1; CDR3 DNA: TGTGCCAGCAGCTTGACGAGCGCGGGTTACAATGAGCAGTTCTTC; CDR3 protein: CASSLTSAGYNEQFF
clone size: -; D gene: -; V gene: TRBV7-2; J gene: TRBJ1-3; CDR3 DNA: TGTGCCAGCAGGCCGGGACAAGCCGGAAACACCATATATTTT; CDR3 protein: CASRPGQAGNTIYF
clone size: -; D gene: -; V gene: TRBV28; J gene: TRBJ2-5; CDR3 DNA: TGTGCCAGCAGTACAACAGGGGGAGGGCAAGAGACCCAGTACTTC; CDR3 protein: CASSTTGGGQETQYF
clone size: once; D gene: TRBD1; V gene: TRBV19; J gene: TRBJ1-2; CDR3 DNA: TGTGCCAGTATGGGACAGGCTAACTATGGCTACACCTTC; CDR3 protein: CASMGQANYGYTF
clone size: -; D gene: TRBD1; V gene: TRBV18; J gene: TRBJ1-1; CDR3 DNA: TGTGCCAGCTCACCACCGGTACTACAGGGGGGCACTGAAGCTTTCTTT; CDR3 protein: CASSPPVLQGGTEAFF
clone size: -; D gene: TRBD2; V gene: TRBV7-2; J gene: TRBJ2-7; CDR3 DNA: TGTGCCAGCAGCTTACTAGGCGGGAGGGGTGAGCAGTACTTC; CDR3 protein: CASSLLGGRGEQYF
clone size: -; D gene: TRBD1; V gene: TRBV10-3; J gene: TRBJ2-1; CDR3 DNA: TGTGCCATCACCCTTTTGGGGACAGGTGAGCAGTTCTTC; CDR3 protein: CAITLLGTGEQFF
clone size: few; D gene: TRBD2; V gene: TRBV7-8; J gene: TRBJ2-1; CDR3 DNA: TGTGCCAGCAGCTCAGGGGCTAGCGGGATTGGAGAGCAGTTCTTC; CDR3 protein: CASSSGASGIGEQFF
clone size: once; D gene: TRBD2; V gene: TRBV6-6; J gene: TRBJ2-5; CDR3 DNA: TGTGCCAGCAGAACCACTAGCGGGGGCGAGACCCAGTACTTC; CDR3 protein: CASRTTSGGETQYF
clone size: -; D gene: -; V gene: TRBV18; J gene: TRBJ1-2; CDR3 DNA: TGTGCCAGCTCACCCGGGAACAACGAAGGCTACACCTTC; CDR3 protein: CASSPGNNEGYTF
clone size: medium-sized; D gene: -; V gene: TRBV10-2; J gene: TRBJ2-2; CDR3 DNA: TGCGCCAGCAGTGAGGGCCCCGACTTGAACACCGGGGAGCTGTTTTTT; CDR3 protein: CASSEGPDLNTGELFF
clone size: -; D gene: -; V gene: TRBV28; J gene: TRBJ2-7; CDR3 DNA: TGTGCCAGCAGTTTATTACGGGGACTTCTCTACGAGCAGTACTTC; CDR3 protein: CASSLLRGLLYEQYF